This T cell receptor (beta chain) was captured by sequencing in a study of post-analysis software for immune sequencing data (dated by TCRdb to 2014 to 2015). A note on the overall study: The recorded disease courses included relapsing-remitting, secondary progressive and progressive-relapsing multiple sclerosis, and some patients had no subtype annotation. The patient repertoires were compared against around 11 previously published healthy control repertoires obtained from donors aged roughly 6 to 28 years. A subset of samples was prepared in parallel using single-end sample barcoding, then pooled and co-amplified after Illumina adapter ligation. The paper as a whole reports these results and caveats: Several TRBV segments, including TRBV5-6, TRBV5-1 and TRBV20-1, were significantly more frequent in patients than controls. The multiple sclerosis patient group was slightly younger than the control group. Strong co-clustering of samples prepared in the same batch was shown by direct clustering with F measure, prompting a batch-effect correction. Normalized Chao1 diversity was significantly lower in multiple sclerosis patients than controls, suggesting substantial peripheral T-cell clonal expansion.

TCR beta repertoires were profiled from peripheral blood of approximately 13 young patients with multiple sclerosis to demonstrate the VDJtools post-analysis software. Multiple sclerosis patients were children and adolescents aged about 6 to 15 years. From the germline V gene (reference sequence), CDR1 is DFQATT and CDR2 is SNEGSKA. The CDR3 goes from the cysteine to the phenylalanine over 16 residues. Here the CDR3 DNA is all that survives: 48 bases in frame from base 1. Germline trimming: 6 bases from V, 4 bases from J; junction bases outside gene matches: 14. Library creation used PCR. Sequencing instrument: Illumina HiSeq 2500. To reduce PCR and sequencing biases, unique molecular identifiers were built into the TCR beta cDNA libraries. Every 1 to 10 million input T cells yielded approximately 500,000 cDNA molecules, meaning each molecule approximated one T cell. The patient libraries were prepared and sequenced with the same protocol used for the earlier healthy control dataset. Samples belonging to the same batch were prepared together, multiplexed and sequenced on a shared HiSeq lane. In the source study's methods: Raw barcoded reads were processed with MIGEC, discarding single-read molecular identifier groups before consensus assembly and CDR3 extraction. VDJtools was used for post-analysis of the clonotype tables, with diversity normalized by down-sampling every dataset to the smallest sample size. To correct batch-related cross-sample contamination, repertoire overlap clustering matched CDR3 amino acid sequences but not nucleotide sequences. Using fastp at Q25 and MiXCR, TCRdb reprocessed the public reads and kept productive beta chains. Rows are combined by CDR3 protein, so each entry shows the most common genes and DNA. The V and J calls shown here were made by TCRdb, not taken from the authors' results. The table for this sample lists about 540,000 distinct CDR3 sequences; less than 40% of them were counted only once. The ten largest clones add up to 4.5% to 7.5% of the sample.

Of note for this clonotype: This receptor's antigen is unknown. No per-base quality is available; no much larger clone lies one base away.

The receptor's source is a girl aged 2 to 17 with multiple sclerosis. The sequencing input was blood. Recombination joined TRBV20-1 with TRBJ2-7; the central 11 bases match TRBD2. The CDR3: CSAWASGGSNYYEQYF. Read as DNA, the sequence is TGCAGTGCCTGGGCTAGCGGGGGGTCGAACTATTACGAGCAGTACTTC.